The 5 T cell receptor beta chains below were found in one sample sequenced in a study of T cells in Graves' hyperthyroidism and ophthalmopathy (dated by TCRdb to between 2019 and 2020). Receptors were amplified or captured by multiplex PCR. Sequencing used an Illumina HiSeq 2000. The TCR beta CDR3 regions were amplified from the RNA transcripts. For the first round of RT-PCR on the TCR CDR3, the HTBI primer set was used together with the Qiagen OneStep RT-PCR kit. TCRdb ran its own pipeline on the public reads, namely fastp trimming at Q25 and MiXCR clone calling, and kept in-frame beta chains. Duplicate CDR3 protein sequences are folded into a single record with the most common DNA and genes. The sample yields some 550,000 distinct CDR3 sequences; around 16% were counted once. Of the sample, 2.5% to 4% is held by the ten largest clones. The sample was blood. The receptor source for this set is a woman aged 35 to 49 with Graves' ophthalmopathy.

This clonotype came up a few times. The gene calls are TRBV20-1 and TRBJ2-3; TRBD2 agrees at 8 bases. Germline-derived CDR1 and CDR2 are DFQATT and SNEGSKA (reference sequence). The CDR3 spans 15 residues. J was trimmed by 2 bases and V by 0 bases; bases with no gene match: 4. The CDR3 reads CSARDRLANTDTQYF. In DNA form, the CDR3 reads TGCAGTGCTAGAGATAGACTAGCGAACACAGATACGCAGTATTTT.

This clonotype was observed at least ten times. This chain uses TRBV3-1 with TRBJ1-4; D is unresolved. Germline CDR1 and CDR2: LGHDT and YNNKEL (reference sequence). The CDR3 totals 14 residues. V was trimmed by 1 base and J by 5 bases, leaving 8 bases between them. The CDR3 here is CASSQGSANEKLFF. The CDR3 nucleotides read TGTGCCAGCAGCCAAGGCAGCGCGAATGAAAAACTGTTTTTT.

The chain joins TRBV28 to TRBJ2-1; D possibly corresponds to TRBD2 (6 bases). Trimming removed 6 bases at V and 7 bases at J, with 19 bases between. Germline assignment: CDR1 MDHEN and CDR2 SYDVKM. The CDR3 consists of 15 residues. The CDR3 sequence is CASRTPAGPINEQFF. In DNA form, the CDR3 reads TGTGCCAGCAGAACCCCAGCGGGCCCCATAAATGAGCAGTTCTTC.

The sample holds many counts of this clonotype. J is TRBJ1-1 and V is TRBV2; D might be TRBD1 (6 bases). Trimming removed 8 bases from V and 4 bases from J, with 17 bases in between. CDR1 and CDR2 (germline): SNHLY, FYNNEI. The CDR3 totals 14 residues. CDR3 nucleotide sequence: TGTGCCAGCGCCCGAACAGGGTCGGCCACTGAAGCTTTCTTT. Its translation: CASARTGSATEAFF. Drawing the rest from reference TRBV2 and TRBJ1-1, the complete variable domain is EPEVTQTPSHQVTQMGQEVILRCVPISNHLYFYWYRQILGQKVEFLVSFYNNEISEKSEIFDDQFSVERPDGSNFTLKIRSTKLEDSAMYFCASARTGSATEAFFGQGTRLTVV.

This clonotype turned up a few times. V usage is TRBV2 and J usage is TRBJ2-6; D perhaps matches TRBD1 (5 bases). V lost 10 bases to trimming and J lost 0 bases, with 13 bases between them. CDR3 length: 15 residues. Germline V lookup: CDR1 SNHLY, CDR2 FYNNEI. The CDR3 coding sequence is TGTGCCAACCGACAGTTTAACTCTGGGGCCAACGTCCTGACTTTC. This sequence encodes CANRQFNSGANVLTF.